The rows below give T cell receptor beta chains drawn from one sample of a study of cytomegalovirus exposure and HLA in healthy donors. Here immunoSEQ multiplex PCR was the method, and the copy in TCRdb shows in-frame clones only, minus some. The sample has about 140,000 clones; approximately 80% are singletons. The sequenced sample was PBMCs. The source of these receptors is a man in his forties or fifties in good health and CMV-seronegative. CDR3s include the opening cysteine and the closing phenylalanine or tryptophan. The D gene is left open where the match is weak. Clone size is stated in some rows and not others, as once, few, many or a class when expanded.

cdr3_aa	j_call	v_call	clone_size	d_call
CASSLAGKVSDTQYF	TRBJ2-3	TRBV5-1	NA	NA
CASSDIEEKLFF	TRBJ1-4	TRBV28	few	NA
CASTGQGSGNTIYF	TRBJ1-3	TRBV28	NA	TRBD1
CASSKRGQPYNEQFF	TRBJ2-1	TRBV21-1	NA	NA
CASSLTPGDTEAFF	TRBJ1-1	TRBV27	once	NA
CASRGGLVAGNTIYF	TRBJ1-3	TRBV28	NA	NA
CASVPGHTDTQYF	TRBJ2-3	TRBV6-6	NA	NA
CASKITVSTDTQYF	TRBJ2-3	TRBV6-5	NA	NA
CASSFGAHNEQFF	TRBJ2-1	TRBV28	NA	NA
CASSPTGAGGANVLTF	TRBJ2-6	TRBV12-1	NA	NA
CASSLGPGLAGGPSGIQYF	TRBJ2-4	TRBV7-6	NA	TRBD2
CSVLQPLNTEAFF	TRBJ1-1	TRBV29-1	NA	NA
CASGLGQGLSYEQYF	TRBJ2-7	TRBV19	NA	TRBD1
CASSQAQGGNSPLHF	TRBJ1-6	TRBV14	NA	TRBD1
CASSLAAGVGYTF	TRBJ1-2	TRBV28	few	NA
CASSIIQGSGTQYF	TRBJ2-5	TRBV19	NA	NA
CASSQPAYEQYF	TRBJ2-7	TRBV4-1	NA	NA
CASSVRFEGNEQFF	TRBJ2-1	TRBV9	few	NA
CASSLVWGPNEQFF	TRBJ2-1	TRBV5-1	NA	NA
CASSGGLTTDTQYF	TRBJ2-3	TRBV5-1	NA	NA
CASSVGVAGGQNEQFF	TRBJ2-1	TRBV9	NA	TRBD2
CSVDGLAGGPPDTQYF	TRBJ2-3	TRBV29-1	NA	TRBD2
CASSIVPGYEQYF	TRBJ2-7	TRBV19	NA	NA
CAWSVPGLAGPDTQYF	TRBJ2-3	TRBV30	NA	TRBD2
CATLYRGEQYF	TRBJ2-7	TRBV10-1	NA	TRBD1
CASSLADRGHTGELFF	TRBJ2-2	TRBV5-4	NA	TRBD1
CASSAQGMGGQPQHF	TRBJ1-5	TRBV9	NA	TRBD1
CASSVLVSYNEQFF	TRBJ2-1	TRBV6-1	once	NA
CASSLRGNAPLHF	TRBJ1-6	TRBV28	NA	NA
CASSPNIAGGGAYEQYF	NA	TRBV13	NA	TRBD2
CASEGREHTEAFF	TRBJ1-1	TRBV19	few	NA
CASTGQGGYSNQPQHF	TRBJ1-5	TRBV7-8	NA	TRBD1
CASSLFRGHGGIDEQYF	TRBJ2-7	TRBV7-9	NA	NA
CASSGRDRVIYEQYF	TRBJ2-7	TRBV6-5	NA	TRBD1
CSVGFSPGLVIPEQFF	TRBJ2-1	TRBV29-1	NA	TRBD2
CAARLGVGYGYTF	TRBJ1-2	TRBV6-6	NA	NA
CASSSPQGGTEAFF	TRBJ1-1	TRBV11-2	NA	TRBD1
CASSQDPRDRGRDLQPQHF	TRBJ1-5	TRBV19	few	TRBD1
CASSLWTSGSYEQYF	TRBJ2-7	TRBV11-2	few	TRBD2
CASSARTSGYGETQYF	TRBJ2-5	TRBV4-2	few	TRBD2
CASSEGQGASPLHF	TRBJ1-6	TRBV6-5	NA	TRBD1
CSVVLAGNEKLFF	TRBJ1-4	TRBV29-1	NA	NA
CASSSDDRIKQFF	TRBJ2-1	TRBV5-1	NA	NA
CASSPWGQDPEAFF	TRBJ1-1	TRBV9	once	TRBD1
CASSQKRRDRATGELFF	TRBJ2-2	TRBV5-6	NA	NA
CASSDRAGNSNEQFF	TRBJ2-1	TRBV6-4	NA	TRBD2
CASSLDSGQGVIYEQYF	TRBJ2-7	TRBV11-2	NA	TRBD1